These T cell receptor beta chains were read from a single sample in a study of blood T cell repertoires in COVID-19. The method was immunoSEQ multiplex PCR; TCRdb's version includes in-frame clones alone and lacks a portion of them. The repertoire holds tens of thousands of clones, with around 76% as singletons. Sequenced: peripheral blood. These receptors all stem from a woman older than 75 with active or convalescent COVID-19. CDR3s include the opening cysteine and the closing phenylalanine or tryptophan. D genes are given only for firm matches. The size field is filled for only some rows; it gives once, few, many or a size class.

d_call j_call v_call clone_size cdr3_aa cdr3_nt
- TRBJ2-3 TRBV9 - CASSVGDLSSTDTQYF TGTGCCAGCAGCGTAGGGGACTTATCTAGCACAGATACGCAGTATTTT
- TRBJ1-6 TRBV27 - CASSFADSNSPLHF TGTGCCAGCAGTTTCGCGGACAGTAATTCACCCCTCCACTTT
TRBD2 TRBJ2-1 TRBV11-3 - CASSLERGGAYNEQFF TGTGCCAGCAGCTTAGAGCGGGGGGGCGCTTACAATGAGCAGTTCTTC
TRBD1 TRBJ1-5 TRBV7-9 once CASGQGINQPQHF TGTGCCAGTGGACAGGGAATAAATCAGCCCCAGCATTTT
- TRBJ2-7 TRBV28 - CASSLGGEAEQYF TGTGCCAGCAGTTTAGGCGGGGAAGCAGAGCAGTACTTC
- TRBJ2-7 TRBV6-6 - CASSVDRSYEQYF TGTGCCAGCAGTGTCGACAGAAGCTACGAGCAGTACTTC
TRBD1 TRBJ2-3 TRBV20-1 few CSASSQGAGSTDTQYF TGCAGTGCTAGTTCTCAGGGGGCCGGGAGCACAGATACGCAGTATTTT
- TRBJ1-2 TRBV7-2 - CASSLGERGSVYTF TGTGCCAGCAGCTTAGGAGAGCGGGGTTCAGTCTACACCTTC
TRBD2 TRBJ2-1 TRBV7-6 - CASSFSGGAEAEQFF TGTGCCAGCAGCTTTAGCGGGGGGGCCGAGGCTGAGCAGTTCTTC
- TRBJ1-6 TRBV6-6 - CASSQVAGNSPLHF TGTGCCAGCAGCCAGGTGGCGGGTAATTCACCCCTCCACTTT
- TRBJ2-3 TRBV3-1/TRBV3-2 - CASSQGDGQWTSPGGAPPDTQYF TGTGCCAGCAGCCAAGGGGACGGGCAATGGACTAGCCCAGGGGGAGCGCCACCAGATACGCAGTATTTT
TRBD1 TRBJ1-6 TRBV6-1 - CASSTGVSPLHF TGTGCCAGCAGTACAGGGGTTTCACCCCTCCACTTT
TRBD2 TRBJ2-7 TRBV6-5 few CASRTGTSYEQYF TGTGCCAGCAGGACCGGGACTAGCTACGAGCAGTACTTC
TRBD1 TRBJ2-3 TRBV7-8 - CASSRQGAGTDTQYF TGTGCCAGCAGCCGTCAGGGGGCCGGCACAGATACGCAGTATTTT
- TRBJ1-5 TRBV18 - CASSPGAANQPQHF TGTGCCAGCTCACCAGGGGCAGCGAATCAGCCCCAGCATTTT
TRBD1 TRBJ1-6 TRBV3-1/TRBV3-2 - CASSNGDRGPSPLHF TGTGCCAGCAGCAACGGGGACAGGGGGCCTTCACCCCTCCACTTT
TRBD1 TRBJ1-3 TRBV6-6 - CASSTPGQVKNTIYF TGTGCCAGCAGTACACCCGGACAGGTTAAAAACACCATATATTTT
- TRBJ2-1 TRBV5-4 - CASSSGTGHNEQFF TGTGCCAGCAGCAGCGGGACAGGACACAATGAGCAGTTCTTC
- TRBJ2-7 TRBV5-1 - CASSPWSRDEQYF TGCGCCAGCAGCCCTTGGTCTAGAGACGAGCAGTACTTC
TRBD2 TRBJ2-3 TRBV19 - CASSITSGGASDTQYF TGTGCCAGTAGTATTACTAGCGGGGGGGCATCGGATACGCAGTATTTT
- TRBJ2-3 TRBV24-1 - CATSDGGTGERQYF TGTGCCACCAGTGACGGGGGGACAGGTGAGAGGCAGTATTTT
- TRBJ2-5 TRBV19 - CASSPVRGLETQYF TGTGCCAGTAGCCCAGTCCGGGGGTTGGAGACCCAGTACTTC
TRBD1 TRBJ2-1 TRBV19 - CASSIGQGVYNEQFF TGTGCCAGTAGTATCGGACAGGGGGTCTACAATGAGCAGTTCTTC
- TRBJ2-2 TRBV24-1 - CATSVRDTGELFF TGTGCCACCAGTGTCAGGGACACCGGGGAGCTGTTTTTT
TRBD1 TRBJ1-1 TRBV5-4 - CASSRGQPNTEAFF TGTGCCAGCAGCCGGGGACAGCCGAACACTGAAGCTTTCTTT
- TRBJ1-5 TRBV6-6 few CASSFLNQPQHF TGTGCCAGCAGTTTCCTTAATCAGCCCCAGCATTTT
- TRBJ1-1 TRBV6-5 once CASSYQGQPNTEAFF TGTGCCAGCAGTTACCAAGGACAGCCGAACACTGAAGCTTTCTTT
TRBD1 TRBJ2-7 TRBV7-8 once CASSPRTGVNEQYF TGTGCCAGCAGCCCGAGGACAGGGGTGAACGAGCAGTACTTC
TRBD1 TRBJ1-5 TRBV19 - CASSKTGGRNQPQHF TGTGCCAGTAGTAAAACAGGGGGGAGAAATCAGCCCCAGCATTTT
TRBD2 TRBJ2-1 TRBV5-1 - CASSLPGTSGANEQFF TGCGCCAGCAGCTTACCCGGGACTAGCGGGGCCAATGAGCAGTTCTTC
TRBD2 TRBJ2-3 TRBV7-2 few CASAEVAGGPGDTQYF TGTGCCAGCGCTGAAGTAGCGGGGGGGCCGGGAGATACGCAGTATTTT
TRBD1 TRBJ2-5 TRBV7-3 - CASSLTGGATETQYF TGTGCCAGCAGCTTAACAGGGGGCGCGACGGAGACCCAGTACTTC
- TRBJ1-6 TRBV5-5 - CASSSNNSPLHF TGTGCCAGCAGCTCAAATAATTCACCCCTCCACTTT
TRBD1 TRBJ1-2 TRBV10-3 - CAISETGIGYTF TGTGCCATCAGCGAGACAGGGATTGGCTACACCTTC
- TRBJ1-2 TRBV19 - CASSTTRGGSGYTF TGTGCCAGTAGCACGACCCGGGGGGGTTCCGGCTACACCTTC
TRBD1 TRBJ2-1 TRBV7-2 - CASSYGQGTHNEQFF TGTGCCAGCAGCTACGGACAGGGTACCCACAATGAGCAGTTCTTC
TRBD1 TRBJ2-7 TRBV19 once CATKGDSSYEQYF TGTGCCACTAAAGGGGACAGTTCCTACGAGCAGTACTTC
- TRBJ1-1 TRBV18 - CASSPLQNTEAFF TGTGCCAGCTCACCCTTACAGAACACTGAAGCTTTCTTT
TRBD1 TRBJ1-1 TRBV28 - CASSPSTGVFTEAFF TGTGCCAGCAGTCCTTCGACAGGGGTGTTTACTGAAGCTTTCTTT
TRBD1 TRBJ1-1 TRBV19 - CASSIARDRNEAFF TGTGCCAGTAGTATAGCCCGGGACAGGAATGAAGCTTTCTTT
- TRBJ1-6 TRBV27 - CASSTGWSYNSPLHF TGTGCCAGCAGTACAGGGTGGTCCTATAATTCACCCCTCCACTTT
- TRBJ1-4 TRBV19 - CASSRPLRDKVCNEKLFF TGTGCCAGTAGCAGACCTCTCCGGGACAAGGTATGTAATGAAAAACTGTTTTTT
- TRBJ2-4 TRBV7-2 - CASSTRQGLGIQYF TGTGCCAGCAGCACCAGACAGGGACTGGGCATTCAGTACTTC
- TRBJ1-3 TRBV5-6 once CASSRMGLTPIGTIYF TGTGCCAGCAGCCGTATGGGACTTACCCCAATAGGCACCATATATTTT
TRBD1 TRBJ1-4 TRBV6-6 - CASSLFHRGNTNEKLFF TGTGCCAGCAGTCTTTTCCACAGGGGGAACACTAATGAAAAACTGTTTTTT